Listed below are T cell receptor beta chains from one sample, sequenced in a study of blood T cell dynamics during melanoma immunotherapy. Data came from immunoSEQ multiplex PCR; TCRdb stores just in-frame clones and leaves some out. The sample yields 13,000 or so clones, roughly 91% seen once. The sequenced sample was blood, obtained from a patient treated with checkpoint blockade. The receptors stem from a human donor with melanoma. Each CDR3 is given with its conserved first and last residue. D genes are given only for firm matches. The size field is filled for only some rows; it gives once, few, many or a size class.

-	TRBV29-1	-	TRBJ1-2	CSVEVGEGYGYTF
-	TRBV10-3	-	TRBJ2-5	CATAAEDGETQYF
-	TRBV7-9	-	TRBJ2-3	CASSFGPGVTDTQYF
-	TRBV6-5	-	TRBJ1-5	CASKGGNQPQHF
TRBD1	TRBV5-3	once	TRBJ1-1	CARSEGAAKSSEAFF
-	TRBV6-5	-	TRBJ1-1	CASSPRTGNTEAFF
TRBD2	TRBV28	-	TRBJ2-2	CASSLIAGGSTGELFF
TRBD2	TRBV29-1	-	TRBJ2-1	CSVDSMGLANNEQFF
-	TRBV18	-	TRBJ2-2	CASSPRLAEHTGELFF
TRBD1	TRBV18	once	TRBJ1-4	CASSPNGQGGNEKLFF